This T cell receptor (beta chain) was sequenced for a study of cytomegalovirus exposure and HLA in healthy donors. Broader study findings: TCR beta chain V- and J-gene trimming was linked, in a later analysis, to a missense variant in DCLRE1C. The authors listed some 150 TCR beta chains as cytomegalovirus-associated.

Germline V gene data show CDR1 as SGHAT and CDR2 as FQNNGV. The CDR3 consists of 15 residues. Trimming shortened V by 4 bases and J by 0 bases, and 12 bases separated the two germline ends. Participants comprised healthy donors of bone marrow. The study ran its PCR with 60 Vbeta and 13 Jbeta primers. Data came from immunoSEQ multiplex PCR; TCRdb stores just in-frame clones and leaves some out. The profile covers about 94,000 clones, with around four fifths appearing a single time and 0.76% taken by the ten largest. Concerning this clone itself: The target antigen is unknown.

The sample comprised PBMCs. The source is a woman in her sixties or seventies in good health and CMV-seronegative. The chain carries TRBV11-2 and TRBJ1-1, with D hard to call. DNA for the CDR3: TGTGCCAGCAGCTATCTCTTGGGAGTGAACACTGAAGCTTTCTTT. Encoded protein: CASSYLLGVNTEAFF.